The clone carrying this T cell receptor beta chain occurred a few times. TCRdb fed the RT-PCR reads into MiXCR, producing one record per CDR3 protein. Of about 230,000 distinct CDR3 sequences listed, about 14% are singletons. These data are taken from a study of patients and donors after allogeneic stem cell transplantation. V shed 0 bases and J 7 bases; nucleotides not matched to a gene: 3. This CDR3 has 14 amino acids. The germline V gene has CDR1 SGHRS and CDR2 YFSETQ. The receptor was isolated from a human donor who was either an allogeneic HSCT recipient or a stem cell or donor lymphocyte infusion donor (not recorded which). It is not recorded whose cells these are; they may come from a transplant donor. V gene TRBV5-1 combines with J gene TRBJ1-2; 10 nucleotides match TRBD1. The sample consisted of blood, either unsorted or a sorted T cell fraction (not recorded which). The CDR3 sequence: CASSLGDRGRGYTF. Here the CDR3 DNA reads TGCGCCAGCAGCTTGGGGGACAGGGGACGTGGCTACACCTTC.